A selection of T cell receptor beta chains follows, all from one sample in a study of blood T cell repertoires in COVID-19. Libraries were prepared by immunoSEQ multiplex PCR; TCRdb keeps only in-frame clonotypes and omits some of them. The data show under 150,000 clones, under 90% seen once. Sequencing input: peripheral blood. All receptors come from a human donor in a cohort sampled during active COVID-19. The CDR3 runs from the conserved cysteine through the conserved F or W. D genes are given only for firm matches. Not every row has a clone size; where given, it reads once, few, many or a size class.

j_call | d_call | clone_size | v_call | cdr3_nt | cdr3_aa
TRBJ1-2 | . | once | TRBV4-3 | TGCGCCAGCAGCCAAGAGAGGGAGGAGCGGGTCTATGGCTACACCTTC | CASSQEREERVYGYTF
TRBJ2-3 | TRBD2 | . | TRBV4-3 | TGCGCCAGCAGCCAAGTTAAGCGGGGGGGCCCTCTATACACAGATACGCAGTATTTT | CASSQVKRGGPLYTDTQYF
TRBJ2-3 | . | . | TRBV29-1 | TGCAGCGTTGGGCCCCAGGGCACAGATACGCAGTATTTT | CSVGPQGTDTQYF
TRBJ2-3 | TRBD2 | . | TRBV3-1/TRBV3-2 | TGTGCCAGCAGCTCTCTAGCGGGGGGCAGCACAGATACGCAGTATTTT | CASSSLAGGSTDTQYF
TRBJ1-6 | TRBD1 | . | TRBV4-1 | TGCGCCAGCAGCCAAGTAGGACAGGGGGCGGAATCACCCCTCCACTTT | CASSQVGQGAESPLHF
TRBJ2-3 | TRBD2 | . | TRBV4-2 | TGTGCCAGCAGCCAAACGTCGGGGGGGCGCACAGATACGCAGTATTTT | CASSQTSGGRTDTQYF
TRBJ1-2 | . | once | TRBV7-2 | TGTGCCAGCAGCCAGACTCTGACAGTTTACTATGGCTACACCTTC | CASSQTLTVYYGYTF
TRBJ2-5 | TRBD2 | . | TRBV5-1 | TGCGCCAGCAGCCCTCAACTAGCGGGATCCCAAGAGACCCAGTACTTC | CASSPQLAGSQETQYF
TRBJ2-7 | . | . | TRBV6-2/TRBV6-3 | TGTGCCAGCAGTTACTCGGGCAGAGGGGAGCAGTACTTC | CASSYSGRGEQYF
TRBJ1-2 | TRBD1 | . | TRBV5-1 | TGCGCCAGCAGCCTCACCGGGACAGGGGGTATTACTAACTATGGCTACACCTTC | CASSLTGTGGITNYGYTF
TRBJ2-7 | TRBD1 | . | TRBV19 | TGTGCCAGTAAAGGGACAGCCTCCTACGAGCAGTACTTC | CASKGTASYEQYF
TRBJ2-2 | . | few | TRBV12-3/TRBV12-4 | TGTGCCAGCAGCGTAGGGGGAGTTGGGGAGCTGTTTTTT | CASSVGGVGELFF
TRBJ1-5 | . | . | TRBV12-3/TRBV12-4 | TGTGCCAGCGTACAGGGCCCCAATCAGCCCCAGCATTTT | CASVQGPNQPQHF
TRBJ2-3 | TRBD2 | . | TRBV10-3 | TGTGCCATCAGTGCGAGCGGGGGAGCCGGAGATACGCAGTATTTT | CAISASGGAGDTQYF
TRBJ1-1 | . | . | TRBV19 | TGTGCCAGTAGTCGAACCTGGAGAGCCACTGAAGCTTTCTTT | CASSRTWRATEAFF
TRBJ1-1 | . | . | TRBV15 | TGTGCCACCAGCAGTCTTGGCAGAATGAACACTGAAGCTTTCTTT | CATSSLGRMNTEAFF
TRBJ2-6 | . | . | TRBV5-1 | TGCGCCAGCAGCTTGAGCGCCTCTGGGGCCAACGTCCTGACTTTC | CASSLSASGANVLTF
TRBJ1-4 | TRBD1 | . | TRBV27 | TGTGCCAGCAGGAGACAGGGTGGGGGTGAAAAACTGTTTTTT | CASRRQGGGEKLFF
TRBJ2-1 | . | . | TRBV5-5 | TGTGCCAGCAGCCGGGGGTTAGCCACGATCTTGGATGAGCAGTTCTTC | CASSRGLATILDEQFF
TRBJ2-3 | . | . | TRBV7-2 | TGTGCCAGCAGCAACGGAGTCAATACGCAGTATTTT | CASSNGVNTQYF
TRBJ2-7 | . | once | TRBV6-6 | TGTGCCAGCAGTTACGCTTCCTCCGCCGGCGAGCAGTACTTC | CASSYASSAGEQYF
TRBJ2-5 | TRBD2 | . | TRBV2 | TGTGCCAGCAGGTTGGGACTAGCGGGGGGTCGGGAGACCCAGTACTTC | CASRLGLAGGRETQYF
TRBJ2-5 | TRBD1 | . | TRBV5-6 | TGTGCCAGCAGCCCGACCGGGACAGGGCGGGGAGGACGAGAGACCCAGTACTTC | CASSPTGTGRGGRETQYF
TRBJ1-2 | . | few | TRBV5-4 | TGTGCCAGCAGCTTTCGCCCCCAGGGGAACCGCGGCATCTATGGCTACACCTTC | CASSFRPQGNRGIYGYTF
TRBJ2-5 | TRBD1 | . | TRBV9 | TGTGCCAGCAGCGTAGATACAGGGGTACAAGAGACCCAGTACTTC | CASSVDTGVQETQYF
TRBJ2-3 | . | . | TRBV7-2 | TGTGCCAGCAGCCGGCGACAGAGACCTAGCACAGATACGCAGTATTTT | CASSRRQRPSTDTQYF
TRBJ2-1 | . | few | TRBV10-3 | TGTGCCACCATGAAGGTGGCGGGCCACAATGAGCAGTTCTTC | CATMKVAGHNEQFF
TRBJ2-1 | TRBD2 | . | TRBV19 | TGTGCCAGTACCCCCGGGACTAGCGCCTACAATGAGCAGTTCTTC | CASTPGTSAYNEQFF
TRBJ2-1 | . | . | TRBV30 | TGTGCCTGGACCCCCCGGTGGGCTGAGCAGTTCTTC | CAWTPRWAEQFF
TRBJ2-2 | TRBD2 | . | TRBV5-6 | TGTGCCAGCAGCTGGGGACTAGCCTTCGGGGAGCTGTTTTTT | CASSWGLAFGELFF
TRBJ2-1 | TRBD2 | . | TRBV7-8 | TGTGCCAGCAGCTTAGCTAGTCTAGCGGGGGGGTACAATGAGCAGTTCTTC | CASSLASLAGGYNEQFF
TRBJ1-2 | TRBD1 | . | TRBV10-3 | TGTGCCATCAGAACAGGGGGCGACTATGGCTACACCTTC | CAIRTGGDYGYTF
TRBJ2-7 | TRBD1 | . | TRBV28 | TGTGCCAGCAGGACAGGGGGCTCCTACGAGCAGTACTTC | CASRTGGSYEQYF
TRBJ1-6 | TRBD1 | . | TRBV11-2 | TGTGCCAGCAGCTTAGAAAACAGGGGGACTTCACCCCTCCACTTT | CASSLENRGTSPLHF
TRBJ2-6 | TRBD2 | . | TRBV11-3 | TGTGCCAGCAGCGGTCTGGTCGGGGGGACTGGGGCCAACGTCCTGACTTTC | CASSGLVGGTGANVLTF
TRBJ2-5 | TRBD2 | . | TRBV11-2 | TGTGCCAGCAGCTTAGGGACTAGCGGGGGGGTTGAGACCCAGTACTTC | CASSLGTSGGVETQYF
TRBJ1-2 | TRBD1 | . | TRBV5-5 | TGTGCCAGCAGCTTGCTGCCAGGGGGAGAGTATGGCTACACCTTC | CASSLLPGGEYGYTF
TRBJ1-1 | . | . | TRBV6-2/TRBV6-3 | TGTGCCAGCAGTTACACGGTGAACACTGAAGCTTTCTTT | CASSYTVNTEAFF
TRBJ1-1 | . | few | TRBV27 | TGTGCCAGCAGTTCCTGGACAGTCGGGTTGACTGAAGCTTTCTTT | CASSSWTVGLTEAFF
TRBJ1-2 | . | once | TRBV4-3 | TGCGCCAGCAGCCAAGAGGGCAGAGCAAACTATGGCTACACCTTC | CASSQEGRANYGYTF
TRBJ2-3 | TRBD2 | . | TRBV27 | TGTGCCAGCAGTTCTGAACTCCGACTAGCGGGGGTTGCAGATACGCAGTATTTT | CASSSELRLAGVADTQYF
TRBJ2-3 | . | few | TRBV7-9 | TGTGCCAGCAGCTTAGGGGACACCGCTAAAGATACGCAGTATTTT | CASSLGDTAKDTQYF
TRBJ2-7 | . | . | TRBV6-1 | TGTGCCAGCAGTGATTTTTTCCCAGAGCAGTACTTC | CASSDFFPEQYF